This T cell receptor beta chain was captured in a study of neurological immune-mediated disorders. This sample's time point: longitudinal time-point 3. As for the cDNA, it was generated by 5'RACE with 10-nucleotide random UMIs. MiXCR was run by TCRdb on the 5' RACE reads, yielding one entry per CDR3 protein. The data show roughly 100,000 distinct CDR3 sequences, under 14% seen once. The CDR3 is 13 amino acids. The germline V gene has CDR1 SGHRS and CDR2 YFSETQ. Deletions cut 7 bases from V and 3 bases from J, with 11 bases between. Sequences were obtained from PBMCs. The sequence came from a female donor with HTLV-1-associated myelopathy (HAM/TSP). The V gene is TRBV5-1, the J gene TRBJ2-1, with D tentatively TRBD2 (5 bases). This CDR3 reads CASGELDYNEQFF. The CDR3 bases are TGCGCCAGCGGGGAGCTTGACTACAATGAGCAGTTCTTC.